The 13 T cell receptor beta chains given below trace back to one sample, sequenced in a study of shared clonotypes between healthy human individuals. Data came from immunoSEQ multiplex PCR; TCRdb stores just in-frame clones and leaves some out. Among a few hundred thousand clones, around 96% were seen once, and the ten largest hold around 0.29%. The material sequenced was memory CD8+ T cells sorted from blood. Sample subset: CD45RO+ cells pooled with CCR7-negative TemRA cells. These TCRs come from a man aged 25-40 years in good health.

Worth noting for this clone: A read error may account for a junction end that differs from germline. This chain connects TRBV28 to TRBJ2-7, with TRBD2 matching 11 bases. The CDR3 loop spans 13 amino acids. Germline V gene data show CDR1 as MDHEN and CDR2 as SYDVKM. CDR3 coding DNA: TGTGCCAGCGCCTTTGCCGGGACTAGCGGTTCGGTCTTC. This encodes CASAFAGTSGSVF.

This clone appeared a single time. The chain has TRBV19 and TRBJ2-1, with 12 positions matching TRBD2. This CDR3 has 14 amino acids. With V trimmed by 7 bases and J by 7 bases, 5 bases remained unmatched. Per the germline V gene, CDR1 is LNHDA and CDR2 is SQIVND (reference sequence). The CDR3, as DNA: TGTGCCAGTAAGCTAGCGGGAGGGCTTAATGAGCAGTTCTTC. This sequence encodes CASKLAGGLNEQFF.

The J gene is TRBJ2-7, the V gene TRBV6-5, with 7 positions matching TRBD1. The germline gives CDR1 MNHEY, CDR2 SVGAGI. Trimming took 4 bases from V and 4 from J; bases not matched to a gene: 4. CDR3 length: 13 residues. The CDR3 spells CASSFRDSYEQYF. The CDR3 coding sequence is TGTGCCAGCAGTTTCCGGGACAGTTACGAGCAGTACTTC.

This chain connects TRBV4-2 to TRBJ2-3; D perhaps matches TRBD2 (6 bases). V was clipped by 0 bases and J by 2 bases, with 12 bases between them. The CDR3 consists of 16 residues. Looked up from germline, CDR1 is LGHNA and CDR2 is YNFKEQ. The CDR3 DNA follows: TGTGCCAGCAGCCAAGAAGGGGACTCTTACACAGATACGCAGTATTTT. Its translation is CASSQEGDSYTDTQYF.

V and J are TRBV6-5 and TRBJ2-7; D is unresolved. V was pared by 6 bases and J by 0 bases, with 15 bases between. The CDR3 spans 15 residues. CDR1 and CDR2 (germline): MNHEY, SVGAGI. The CDR3 spells CASRFGGVSSYEQYF. The CDR3 DNA follows: TGTGCCAGCAGATTTGGCGGAGTTAGCTCCTACGAGCAGTACTTC.

V gene TRBV14 combines with J gene TRBJ2-7; TRBD2 is a possible D gene (5 bases). V lost 8 bases and J lost 1, with 9 bases in between. This CDR3 comprises 12 residues. From germline, CDR1 is SGHDN and CDR2 FVKESK. As DNA, the CDR3 is TGTGCCAGCGGGCGGGTTTCCTACGAGCAGTACTTC. The encoded protein is CASGRVSYEQYF.

This rearrangement joins TRBV11-2 to TRBJ1-1; a possible D gene is TRBD1 (6 bases). Deletions cut 5 bases from V and 4 bases from J, with 17 bases between. Germline V CDR1 and CDR2: SGHAT, FQNNGV. The CDR3 is 15 amino acids. The CDR3 DNA is TGTGCCAGCAGCATGGGGGGCACAGGGACCACTGAAGCTTTCTTT. Its translation is CASSMGGTGTTEAFF.

This chain joins TRBV27 and TRBJ2-6; D unclear. CDR3 length equals 13 residues. Germline assignment: CDR1 MNHEY and CDR2 SMNVEV (reference sequence). V was shortened by 6 bases and J by 0 bases, with 3 bases between the two germline ends. This CDR3 is CASRLSGANVLTF. The CDR3 nucleotides read TGTGCCAGCAGACTCTCTGGGGCCAACGTCCTGACTTTC.

The chain carries TRBV11-2 and TRBJ2-7; possibly TRBD1 for D (6 bases). V was pared by 4 bases and J by 3 bases, with 16 bases between. CDR1 and CDR2 from the germline V gene are SGHAT and FQNNGV. The CDR3 has 15 residues. CDR3 in amino acids: CASSSLTGFLYEQYF. CDR3 DNA: TGTGCCAGCAGCTCCCTTACAGGGTTCCTCTACGAGCAGTACTTC.

This chain links TRBV11-2 with TRBJ2-1; 12 positions match TRBD2. V lost 2 bases, J lost 9 bases, and 5 bases stayed unmatched. Germline V gene sequence: CDR1 SGHAT, CDR2 FQNNGV. The CDR3 consists of 15 residues. CDR3 sequence (DNA): TGTGCCAGCAGCTTACTAGCGGGAGGGCCGGGTGAGCAGTTCTTC. Protein sequence: CASSLLAGGPGEQFF.

CDR3 sequence: CASSISRGRPNTEAFF. In nucleotides, the CDR3 is TGTGCCAGTAGTATTTCTAGGGGGCGCCCGAACACTGAAGCTTTCTTT. The gene calls are TRBV19 and TRBJ1-1; the match to TRBD1 covers 7 bases. CDR3 size: 16 residues. V was pared by 3 bases and J by 1 base, with 8 bases of the junction left unmatched. In germline, CDR1 is LNHDA, CDR2 SQIVND (reference sequence).

V and J are TRBV7-2 and TRBJ2-7, with D possibly being TRBD1 (5 bases). Trimming cost V 5 bases and J 0 bases, with 8 bases left between them. The CDR3 spans 13 residues. Germline-derived CDR1 and CDR2 are SGHTA and FQGNSA. In nucleotides, the CDR3 is TGTGCCAGCAGCCGAACAGGCTCCTACGAGCAGTACTTC. It is translated as CASSRTGSYEQYF.

The chain carries TRBV7-9 and TRBJ2-3; D might be TRBD2 (5 bases). The V end was cut by 5 bases, the J end by 4 bases, with 19 bases between. Germline V gene data show CDR1 as SEHNR and CDR2 as FQNEAQ (reference sequence). This CDR3 is 16 amino acids long. CDR3 in amino acids: CASSPRWPSGSDTQYF. The CDR3 nucleotides read TGTGCCAGCAGCCCTAGATGGCCTTCGGGATCAGATACGCAGTATTTT.